In this sample, the clone carrying this TCR beta chain turned up once. Its cognate antigen is unknown. The repertoire was sequenced with immunoSEQ multiplex PCR; TCRdb's copy has only in-frame clones and lacks some. The table lists approximately 720,000 clones, approximately 90% of them singletons. V was pared by 5 bases and J by 4 bases, with 13 bases between. Germline values: CDR1 SGHVS, CDR2 FNYEAQ. The CDR3 length is 14 residues. The sample is drawn from a study of shared clonotypes between healthy human individuals. Study-wide findings and caveats: Genetic and exposure-history diversity was limited by the small donor number. Estimated richness values were generally larger in naive subsets than in memory subsets.

Terminally differentiated effector memory CD45RA+ cells were excluded by CCR7 positive selection of CD45RO-negative cells. Every donor was a Caucasian adult from Nashville, Tennessee. The specimen was naive CD8+ T cells sorted from blood. This chain joins TRBV7-6 and TRBJ2-3; no clear D gene. The TCR was taken from a man under 40 in good health. The CDR3: CASSPELGADTQYF. In DNA form, the CDR3 reads TGTGCCAGCAGCCCAGAACTTGGGGCAGATACGCAGTATTTT.